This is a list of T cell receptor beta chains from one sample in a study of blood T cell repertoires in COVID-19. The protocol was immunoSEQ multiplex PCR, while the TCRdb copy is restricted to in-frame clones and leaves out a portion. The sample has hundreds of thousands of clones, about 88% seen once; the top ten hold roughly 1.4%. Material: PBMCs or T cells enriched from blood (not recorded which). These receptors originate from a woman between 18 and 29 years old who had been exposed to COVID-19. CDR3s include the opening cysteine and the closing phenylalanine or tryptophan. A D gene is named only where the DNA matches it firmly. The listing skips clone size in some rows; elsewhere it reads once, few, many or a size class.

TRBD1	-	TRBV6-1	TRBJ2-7	TGTGCCAGCAGTGAAAGGGACAGGGGGGAGAACGAGCAGTACTTC	CASSERDRGENEQYF
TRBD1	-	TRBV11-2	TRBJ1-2	TGTGCCAGCAGCTCAGGACAGGCAGCGGGCTACACCTTC	CASSSGQAAGYTF
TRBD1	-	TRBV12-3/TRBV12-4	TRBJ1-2	TGTGCCAGCAGCCTAGGACAGGTCTATGGCTACACCTTC	CASSLGQVYGYTF
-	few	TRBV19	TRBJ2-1	TGTGCCAGTAGTATGGCAGGGTCCTACAATGAGCAGTTCTTC	CASSMAGSYNEQFF
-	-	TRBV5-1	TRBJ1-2	TGCGCCAGCAGCCTATCGACAGGACAAACTAACTATGGCTACACCTTC	CASSLSTGQTNYGYTF
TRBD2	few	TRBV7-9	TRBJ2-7	TGTGCCAGCAGCGGTACTAGCGGGACTCCCCCAACGCAGTACTTC	CASSGTSGTPPTQYF
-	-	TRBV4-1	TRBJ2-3	TGCGCCAGCAGCCAAGCTAGCCTCACAGATACGCAGTATTTT	CASSQASLTDTQYF
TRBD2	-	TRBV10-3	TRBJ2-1	TGTGCCGTAATGACTAGCGGGAGTCCTAATGAGCAGTTCTTC	CAVMTSGSPNEQFF
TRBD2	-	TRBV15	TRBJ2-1	TGTGCCACCAGCAGAGTTACTAGCGGGGGTGGAAATGAGCAGTTCTTC	CATSRVTSGGGNEQFF
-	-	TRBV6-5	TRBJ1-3	TGTGCCAGCATGCTACAGGGCCCGTCTGGAAACACCATATATTTT	CASMLQGPSGNTIYF
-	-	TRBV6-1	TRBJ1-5	TGTGCCAGCAGTGAAGCCGGGTTGAATCAGCCCCAGCATTTT	CASSEAGLNQPQHF
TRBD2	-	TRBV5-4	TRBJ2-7	TGTGCCAGCAGCGGGATCGGACTAGCGGGAGTGCGGGAGCAGTACTTC	CASSGIGLAGVREQYF
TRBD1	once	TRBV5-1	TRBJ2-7	TGCGCCAGCAGCGAAATCCAGGGGGCCGGTTACGAGCAGTACTTC	CASSEIQGAGYEQYF
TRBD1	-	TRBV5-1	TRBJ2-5	TGCGCCAGCAGCTTACAGGGGGAGACCCAGTACTTC	CASSLQGETQYF
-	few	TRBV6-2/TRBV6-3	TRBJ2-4	TGTGCCAGCAGTTCAGGGGAAGTGAACATTCAGTACTTC	CASSSGEVNIQYF
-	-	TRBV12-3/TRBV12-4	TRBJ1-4	TGTGCCAGCAGTTCCGGTTTGCTCAAACTGTTTTTT	CASSSGLLKLFF
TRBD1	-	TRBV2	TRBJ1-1	TGTGCCAGCGGGAGAGACAGGGGGCTAACTGAAGCTTTCTTT	CASGRDRGLTEAFF
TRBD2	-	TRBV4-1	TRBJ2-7	TGCGCCAGCAGCCAGACTAGCGGACTAACCTACGAGCAGTACTTC	CASSQTSGLTYEQYF
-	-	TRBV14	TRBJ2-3	TGTGCCAGCAGCCAAGTACGGGGGGCAGTGCAGTATTTT	CASSQVRGAVQYF
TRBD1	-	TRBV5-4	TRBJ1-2	TGTGCCAGCAGCGGAAAAGACAGGGGGTTTGGCTACACCTTC	CASSGKDRGFGYTF
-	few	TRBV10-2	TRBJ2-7	TGCGCCAGCAGTGACAGGGGACGGACTTTCGAGCAGTACTTC	CASSDRGRTFEQYF
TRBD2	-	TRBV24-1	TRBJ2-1	TGTGCCACCAGTGACCGAAACAGGGGACTAGCGACCAATGAGCAGTTCTTC	CATSDRNRGLATNEQFF
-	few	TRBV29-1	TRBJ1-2	TGCAGCGTGGGGGCGCAGCATAGGGGCGAGTACACCTTC	CSVGAQHRGEYTF
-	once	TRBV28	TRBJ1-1	TGTGCCAGCAGTTCTACAGGTTTGAACACTGAAGCTTTCTTT	CASSSTGLNTEAFF
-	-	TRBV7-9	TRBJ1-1	TGTGCCAGCAGCCTGAGAGAAACTGAAGCTTTCTTT	CASSLRETEAFF
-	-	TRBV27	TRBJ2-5	TGTGCCAGCAGTTTGGGCAGGGAAGAGACCCAGTACTTC	CASSLGREETQYF
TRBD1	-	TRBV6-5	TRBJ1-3	TGTGCCAGCAGTTATAACTCGGGACAGGGAAACACCATATATTTT	CASSYNSGQGNTIYF
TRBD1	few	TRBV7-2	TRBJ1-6	TGTGCCAGCAGCTTCTTTGGGGGGACAGGTGGAAATTCACCCCTCCACTTT	CASSFFGGTGGNSPLHF
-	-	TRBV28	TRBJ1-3	TGTGCCAGCAGGTCATCCCTTACGGACACCATATATTTT	CASRSSLTDTIYF
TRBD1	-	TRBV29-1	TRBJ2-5	TGCAGCGTTGGGGGTTACGTTGGACAGGGACTCTTTAAGACCCAGTACTTC	CSVGGYVGQGLFKTQYF
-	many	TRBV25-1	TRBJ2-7	TGTGCCAGCAGCCTTACCGACAGGGACTCGGACGAGCAGTACTTC	CASSLTDRDSDEQYF
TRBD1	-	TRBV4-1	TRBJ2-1	TGCGCCAGCAGCTTGGGACAGTACAATGAGCAGTTCTTC	CASSLGQYNEQFF
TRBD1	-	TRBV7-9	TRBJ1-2	TGTGCCAGCAGCTTTGGCTATGGGACAGACTATGGCTACACCTTC	CASSFGYGTDYGYTF
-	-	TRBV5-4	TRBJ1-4	TGTGCCAGCAGCGCTGGAGGGGTTGCAACTAATGAAAAACTGTTTTTT	CASSAGGVATNEKLFF
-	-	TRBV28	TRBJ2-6	TGTGCCAGCAGTCCCCGTGAGTGGTATGGGGCCAACGTCCTGACTTTC	CASSPREWYGANVLTF
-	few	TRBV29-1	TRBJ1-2	TGCAGCGTTGAATTGGGGGCCGAAACCTATGGCTACACCTTC	CSVELGAETYGYTF
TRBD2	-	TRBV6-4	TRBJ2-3	TGTGCCAGCAGTGACAGTGCGGGGGGAGGAGATACGCAGTATTTT	CASSDSAGGGDTQYF
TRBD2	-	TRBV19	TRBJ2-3	TGTGCCAGTAGCCATCCGGGACTAGCGGGAGGAGGTTTCTTCACAGATACGCAGTATTTT	CASSHPGLAGGGFFTDTQYF
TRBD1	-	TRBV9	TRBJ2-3	TGTGCCAGCAGCGTAGGACAGGGGAACACAGATACGCAGTATTTT	CASSVGQGNTDTQYF
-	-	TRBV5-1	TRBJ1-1	TGCGCCAGCAGCTCGCGGACAGCTATTAACACTGAAGCTTTCTTT	CASSSRTAINTEAFF
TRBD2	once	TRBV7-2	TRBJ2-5	TGTGCCAGCAGCTTACCCGGACTAGGGCCCCAGTACTTC	CASSLPGLGPQYF